Listed below are T cell receptor beta chains from one sample, sequenced in a study of blood T cell repertoires in COVID-19. Clones were read by immunoSEQ multiplex PCR, and TCRdb kept only the in-frame ones, dropping some. This sample has fewer than 200,000 clones, with about 88% found just once. The sequenced material came from PBMCs or T cells enriched from blood (not recorded which). The origin of the receptors is a woman aged 40 to 55 in a cohort exposed to, infected with or recovered from COVID-19 (not recorded which). CDR3s leave out the opening cysteine and the closing phenylalanine or tryptophan. The order of the fields is V gene, clone size, J gene, CDR3 protein. Clone size is shown for a subset of rows, as once, few, many or a class of expanded clone.

>TRBV29-1|NA|TRBJ2-7
SVEGRGGLSYEQY
>TRBV4-1|NA|TRBJ1-5
ASSPRGANQPQH
>TRBV5-1|NA|TRBJ1-1
ASSLAGVDTEAF
>TRBV2|NA|TRBJ1-6
ASSVGRNYNSPLH
>TRBV28|NA|TRBJ2-7
ASSLGRWGNEQY
>TRBV18|NA|TRBJ1-4
ASSPMIGGGDEKLF
>TRBV7-2|NA|TRBJ2-7
ASSLHAGGAYEQY
>TRBV5-6|NA|TRBJ2-2
ASRAGLAGDTGELF
>TRBV5-1|NA|TRBJ1-1
ASSFGTGDGTEAF
>TRBV28|NA|TRBJ1-5
ASSLLRTGVGQPQH
>TRBV5-1|NA|TRBJ1-1
ASRIAGQGVSSLDTEAF
>TRBV14|NA|TRBJ1-2
ASSKLTGDRGYT
>TRBV6-2/TRBV6-3|NA|TRBJ2-7
ASSYSSTSGSYEQY
>TRBV24-1|NA|TRBJ2-5
ATSVFTSGAQETQY
>TRBV13|NA|TRBJ2-1
ASSLDRFYNEQF
>TRBV27|NA|TRBJ1-1
ASSGGQGWGNTEAF
>TRBV7-9|NA|TRBJ2-7
ASSLKGALGEQY
>TRBV7-9|NA|TRBJ2-7
ASSPPRNEQY
>TRBV2|medium-sized|TRBJ2-5
ASWGRDKEETQY
>TRBV24-1|NA|TRBJ1-1
ATSDSDRANTEAF
>TRBV7-2|NA|TRBJ2-7
ASSLGLWDRAYEQY
>TRBV7-2|NA|TRBJ2-7
ASSVTWGQTSYEQY
>TRBV6-5|NA|TRBJ1-2
ASSPGEVGYGYT
>TRBV5-6|NA|TRBJ1-1
ASSFSGAEAF
>TRBV28|few|TRBJ1-5
ASSPQGRSNQPQH
>TRBV19|once|TRBJ1-5
ASSGGFGLGNQPQH